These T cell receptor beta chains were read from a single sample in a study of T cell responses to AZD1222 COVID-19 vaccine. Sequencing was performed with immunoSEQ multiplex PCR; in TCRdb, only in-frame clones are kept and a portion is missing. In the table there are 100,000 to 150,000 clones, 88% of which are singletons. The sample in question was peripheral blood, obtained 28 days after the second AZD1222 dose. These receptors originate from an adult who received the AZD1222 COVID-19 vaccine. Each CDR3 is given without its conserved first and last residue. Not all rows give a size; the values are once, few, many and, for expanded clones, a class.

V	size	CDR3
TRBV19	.	ASKGSGGSITGELF
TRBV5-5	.	ASSLEGTGIYGYT
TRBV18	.	ASSPPRGNTEAF
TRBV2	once	ASRTGTGGTGELF
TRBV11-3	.	ASSKRISAAATYEQY
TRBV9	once	ASSVVPAGVRHTDTQY
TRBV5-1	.	ASSLRGWGNEKLF
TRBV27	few	ASSFAQGARGNQPQH
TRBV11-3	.	ASSLAGQSNTEAF
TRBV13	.	ASSYSGTSYEKLF
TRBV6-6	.	ASTSPVENSPLH
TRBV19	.	ASSIEMPGQVAEQY
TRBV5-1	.	ASSDSPWVRGEQY
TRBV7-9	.	ASSLEQGQYSNQPQH
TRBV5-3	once	ARSTRGRGETQY
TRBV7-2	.	ASSSKDRGSTEAF
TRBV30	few	AWSKGTTLSSPLH
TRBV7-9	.	ASSRSGNQPQH
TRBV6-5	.	AILTSGGTYEQY
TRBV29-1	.	SVAGGSSNQPQH
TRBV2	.	ASTRETNSNQPQH
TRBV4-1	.	ASSQASFSGYT
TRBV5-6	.	ASSRTDEQY
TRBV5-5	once	ASSSHGAATNEKLF
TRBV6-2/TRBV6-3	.	ASSYFKSHEQY
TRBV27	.	ASSLTGLNNEQF
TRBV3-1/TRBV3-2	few	ASSHGQGYYGYT
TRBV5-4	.	ASSSPGLARQSTDTQY
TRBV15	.	ATSRPGQGPNTIY
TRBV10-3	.	AIRISLAGGTGELF
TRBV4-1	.	ASSQDSLGVNSPLH
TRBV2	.	ASSLDRGRTGELF
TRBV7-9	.	ASSTTGTGIEQY
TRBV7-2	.	ASSRRVGTLRTGELF
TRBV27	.	ASSSGQGTEKLF
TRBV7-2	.	ASSPGGGRNYGYT
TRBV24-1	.	ATSDPNAGFGNQPQH
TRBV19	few	ASEGDPTVHTEAF
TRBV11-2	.	ASSLEGGLSSPLH
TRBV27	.	ASRPGQGNTEAF
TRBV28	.	ASSFKKRWANTGELF
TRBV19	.	ASSPTGAYNSPLH
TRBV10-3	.	AISESSPGVRPYEQY
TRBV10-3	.	AINHGLAGGYEQY
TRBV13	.	ASSEPDRVGDEQF
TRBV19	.	ASSMGNTEAF
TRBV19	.	AIQPGGRSTEAF
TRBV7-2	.	ASSLLIGGTQPQH
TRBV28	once	ASRSETGFSSGNTIY
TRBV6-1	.	ASSESVRGYNEQF